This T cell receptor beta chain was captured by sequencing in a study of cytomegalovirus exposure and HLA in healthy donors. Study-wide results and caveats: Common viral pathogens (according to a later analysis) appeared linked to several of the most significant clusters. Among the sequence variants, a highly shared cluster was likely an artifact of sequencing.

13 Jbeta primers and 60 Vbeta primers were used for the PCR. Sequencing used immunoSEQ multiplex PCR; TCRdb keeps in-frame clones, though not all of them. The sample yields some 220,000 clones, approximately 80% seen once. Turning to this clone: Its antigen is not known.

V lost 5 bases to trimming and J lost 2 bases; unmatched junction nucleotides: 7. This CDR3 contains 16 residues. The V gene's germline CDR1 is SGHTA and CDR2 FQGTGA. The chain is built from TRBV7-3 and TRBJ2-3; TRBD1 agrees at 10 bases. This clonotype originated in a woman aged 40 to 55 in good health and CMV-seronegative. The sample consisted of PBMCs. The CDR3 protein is CASSPGQGGITDTQYF. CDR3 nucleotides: TGTGCCAGCAGCCCTGGACAGGGGGGCATCACAGATACGCAGTATTTT. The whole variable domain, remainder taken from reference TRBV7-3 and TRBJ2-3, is GAGVSQTPSNKVTEKGKYVELRCDPISGHTALYWYRQSLGQGPEFLIYFQGTGAADDSGLPNDRFFAVRPEGSVSTLKIQRTERGDSAVYLCASSPGQGGITDTQYFGPGTRLTVL.